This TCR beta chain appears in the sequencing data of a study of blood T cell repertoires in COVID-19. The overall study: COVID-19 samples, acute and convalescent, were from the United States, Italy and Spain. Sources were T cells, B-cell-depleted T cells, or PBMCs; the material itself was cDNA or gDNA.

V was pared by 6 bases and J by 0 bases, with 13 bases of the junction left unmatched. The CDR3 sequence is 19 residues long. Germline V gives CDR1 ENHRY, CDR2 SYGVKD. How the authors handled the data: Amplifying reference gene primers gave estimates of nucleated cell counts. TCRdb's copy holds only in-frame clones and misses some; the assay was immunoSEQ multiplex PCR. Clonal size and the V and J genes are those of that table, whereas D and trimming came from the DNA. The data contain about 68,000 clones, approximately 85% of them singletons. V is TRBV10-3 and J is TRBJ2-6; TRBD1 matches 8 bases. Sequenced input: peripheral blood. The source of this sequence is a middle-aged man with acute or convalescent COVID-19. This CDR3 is CAIRRTGSRGNSGANVLTF. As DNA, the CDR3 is TGTGCCATCAGAAGGACAGGGAGCAGGGGTAACTCTGGGGCCAACGTCCTGACTTTC.